This TCR beta chain was captured in a study of T cell clones after liver transplantation. TCRdb's table, derived via immunoSEQ multiplex PCR, lists solely in-frame clones and lacks some. The data hold some 9,200 clones, with 55% to 85% observed a single time. With 3 bases removed from V and 1 base from J, the gap between germline ends came to 12 bases. Germline assignment: CDR1 MNHNS and CDR2 SASEGT. The CDR3 consists of 15 residues. The specimen was CD8+ T cells from blood, collected at the approximately 15-month timepoint. The receptor's source is a human patient who received a liver transplant. Some T cells may be supplied by the graft donor. The gene calls are TRBV6-1 and TRBJ1-2, with D maybe TRBD1 (6 bases). The CDR3 loop reads CASSDTTGYNYGYTF. CDR3 in DNA: TGTGCCAGCAGTGACACGACAGGATATAACTATGGCTACACCTTC.